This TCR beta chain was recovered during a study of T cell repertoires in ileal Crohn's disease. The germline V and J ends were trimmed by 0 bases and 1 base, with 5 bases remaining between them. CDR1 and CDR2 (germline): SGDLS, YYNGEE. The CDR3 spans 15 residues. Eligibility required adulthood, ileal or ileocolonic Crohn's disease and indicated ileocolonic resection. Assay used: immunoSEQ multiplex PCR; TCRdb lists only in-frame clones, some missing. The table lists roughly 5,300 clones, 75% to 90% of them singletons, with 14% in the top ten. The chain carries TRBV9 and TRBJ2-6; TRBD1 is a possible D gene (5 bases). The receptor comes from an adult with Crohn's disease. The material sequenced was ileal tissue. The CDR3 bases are TGTGCCAGCAGCGTAGAGGGGTCTGGGGCCAACGTCCTGACTTTC. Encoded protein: CASSVEGSGANVLTF.